The T cell receptor (beta chain) under discussion was sequenced for a study of blood T cell repertoires in COVID-19. Profiled with immunoSEQ multiplex PCR; TCRdb holds only in-frame clones, not every one. This repertoire shows 250,000 to 350,000 clones, 90% found once; its top ten account for roughly 6.3%. The CDR3 runs to 14 residues. The V and J ends lost 5 bases and 4 bases, in that order; junction bases with no gene match: 4. Germline CDR1 and CDR2: LGHDT and YNNKEL (reference sequence). The V gene is TRBV3-1 (or the pseudogene TRBV3-2), the J gene TRBJ1-2, with 10 bases identical to TRBD1. The sequence came from a woman between 50 and 59 years old with COVID-19, enrolled during active disease. The sample taken for sequencing was peripheral blood. CDR3 loop: CASSGRDRGYGYTF. In DNA form, the CDR3 reads TGTGCCAGCAGCGGCCGGGACAGGGGCTATGGCTACACCTTC.